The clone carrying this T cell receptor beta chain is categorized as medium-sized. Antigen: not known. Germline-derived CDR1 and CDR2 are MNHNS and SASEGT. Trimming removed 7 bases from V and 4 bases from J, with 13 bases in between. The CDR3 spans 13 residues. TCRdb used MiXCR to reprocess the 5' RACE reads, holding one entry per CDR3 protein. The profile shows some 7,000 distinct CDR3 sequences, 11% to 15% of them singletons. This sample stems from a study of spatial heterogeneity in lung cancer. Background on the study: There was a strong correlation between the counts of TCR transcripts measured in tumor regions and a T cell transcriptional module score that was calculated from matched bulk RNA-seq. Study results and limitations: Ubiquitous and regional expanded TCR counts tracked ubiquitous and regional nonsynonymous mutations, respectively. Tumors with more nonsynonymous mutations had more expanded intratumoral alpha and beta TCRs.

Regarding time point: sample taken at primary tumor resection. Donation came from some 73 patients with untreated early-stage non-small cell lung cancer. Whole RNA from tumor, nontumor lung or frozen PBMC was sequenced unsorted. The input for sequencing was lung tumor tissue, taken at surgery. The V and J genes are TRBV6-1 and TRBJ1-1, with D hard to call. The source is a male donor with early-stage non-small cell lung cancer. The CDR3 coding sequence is TGTGCCAGCATCATGGGGAGTATCACTGAAGCTTTCTTT. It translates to CASIMGSITEAFF.